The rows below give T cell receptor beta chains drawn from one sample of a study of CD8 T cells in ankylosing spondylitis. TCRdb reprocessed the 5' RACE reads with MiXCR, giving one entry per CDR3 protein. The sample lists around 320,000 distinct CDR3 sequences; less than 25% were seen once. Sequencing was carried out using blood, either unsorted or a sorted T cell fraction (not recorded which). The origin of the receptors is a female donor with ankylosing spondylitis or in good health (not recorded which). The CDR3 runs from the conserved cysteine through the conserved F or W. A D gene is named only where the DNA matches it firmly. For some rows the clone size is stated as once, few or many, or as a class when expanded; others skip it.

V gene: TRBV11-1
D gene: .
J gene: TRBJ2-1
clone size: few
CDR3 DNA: TGTGCCAGCAGCCGCAATTACGGTACCACCGGGACTGGGAAATACAATGAGCAGTTCTTC
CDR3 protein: CASSRNYGTTGTGKYNEQFF

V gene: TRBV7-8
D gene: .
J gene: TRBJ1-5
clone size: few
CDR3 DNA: TGTGCCAGCAGCTTAGCGCGGGGGGACCCTAATCAGCCCCAGCATTTT
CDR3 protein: CASSLARGDPNQPQHF

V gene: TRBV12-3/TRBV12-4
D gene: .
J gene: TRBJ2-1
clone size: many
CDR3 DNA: TGTGCCAGCAGTTTCAGCGGGCCGATCAATGAGCAGTTCTTC
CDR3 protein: CASSFSGPINEQFF

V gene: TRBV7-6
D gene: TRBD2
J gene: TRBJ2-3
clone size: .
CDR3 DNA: TGTGCCAGCAGCTTACGACCTAGCGGCTCCACAGATACGCAGTATTTT
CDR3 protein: CASSLRPSGSTDTQYF

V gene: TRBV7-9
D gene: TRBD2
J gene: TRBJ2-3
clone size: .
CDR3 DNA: TGTGCCAGCAAGCAAGCGGGAGGGAATACGCAGTATTTT
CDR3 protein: CASKQAGGNTQYF

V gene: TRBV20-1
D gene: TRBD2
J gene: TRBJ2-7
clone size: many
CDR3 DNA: TGCAGTGCTAGAAGGGGTAGCGGGAGGTACGAGCAGTACTTC
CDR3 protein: CSARRGSGRYEQYF

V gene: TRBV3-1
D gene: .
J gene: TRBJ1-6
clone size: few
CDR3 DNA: TGTGCCAGCAGCCAAGCCGGTATTAATTCACCCCTCCACTTT
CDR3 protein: CASSQAGINSPLHF

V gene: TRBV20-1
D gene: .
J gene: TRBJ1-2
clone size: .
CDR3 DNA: TGCAGTGCTTCCTCTGGTGCGGGCTACACCTTC
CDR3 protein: CSASSGAGYTF

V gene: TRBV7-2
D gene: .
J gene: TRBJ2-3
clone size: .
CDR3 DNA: TGTGCCAGCAGCTTACAGGGTTCTAGAACAGATACGCAGTATTTT
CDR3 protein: CASSLQGSRTDTQYF

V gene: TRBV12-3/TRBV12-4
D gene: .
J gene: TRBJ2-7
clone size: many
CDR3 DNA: TGTGCCAGCAGCCCCGCCCGCTACGAGCAGTACTTC
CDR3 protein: CASSPARYEQYF

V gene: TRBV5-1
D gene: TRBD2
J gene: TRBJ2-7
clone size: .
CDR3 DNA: TGCGCCAGCAGCCCGGGGTCGTTAGCGGGAGCCACCTACGAGCAGTACTTC
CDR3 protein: CASSPGSLAGATYEQYF

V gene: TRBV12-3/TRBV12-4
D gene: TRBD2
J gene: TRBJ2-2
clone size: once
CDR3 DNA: TGTACCAGCACCTGGGGGGGACTGAACACCGGGGAGCTGTTTTTT
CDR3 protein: CTSTWGGLNTGELFF

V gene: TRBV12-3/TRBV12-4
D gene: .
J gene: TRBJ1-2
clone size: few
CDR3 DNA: TGTGCCAGCAGTTCTGACGGAAACTATGGCTACACCTTC
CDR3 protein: CASSSDGNYGYTF